A single sample is the source of the 6 T cell receptor beta chains below, sequenced in a study of shared clonotypes between healthy human individuals. The method was immunoSEQ multiplex PCR; TCRdb's version includes in-frame clones alone and lacks a portion of them. Counted here are around 980,000 clones, around three quarters occurring once; the ten biggest clones make up roughly 0.57%. The sample consisted of memory CD4+ T cells from PBMCs. The subset is: CD45RA-negative fraction. Receptor source: a man between 18 and 29 years old in good health. Some clones in this sample may be carry-over from other donors' samples.

As for this clone: This same CDR3 is encoded by further DNA sequences in the sample. The chain recombines TRBV9 with TRBJ2-1, with D possibly matching TRBD1 (5 bases). The CDR3 loop spans 16 amino acids. Looked up from germline, CDR1 is SGDLS and CDR2 is YYNGEE. V was pared by 0 bases and J by 0 bases, with 10 bases between. For the CDR3, the DNA is TGTGCCAGCAGCGTAGTATCAGGGTCCTCCTACAATGAGCAGTTCTTC. As protein: CASSVVSGSSYNEQFF.

V usage is TRBV4-2 and J usage is TRBJ1-1; D remains ambiguous. Germline assignment: CDR1 LGHNA and CDR2 YNFKEQ. V lost 3 bases, J lost 1 base, and 9 bases lay in between. CDR3 length: 14 amino acids. This CDR3 reads CASSQGPQNTEAFF. The CDR3 DNA reads as TGTGCCAGCAGCCAGGGCCCACAGAACACTGAAGCTTTCTTT.

The CDR3 DNA is TGCGCCAGCAGCTTGTGGGGAGACGGCGGCTACACCTTC. Translated, it gives CASSLWGDGGYTF. V and J are TRBV5-1 and TRBJ1-2; D unresolved. The CDR3 sequence is 13 residues long. V was pared by 1 base and J by 8 bases, with 12 bases between. Germline lookup yields CDR1 SGHRS and CDR2 YFSETQ.

CDR3 residues: CASSFQAGWGETQYF. Written as DNA, the CDR3 is TGTGCCAGCAGCTTCCAAGCGGGGTGGGGGGAGACCCAGTACTTC. The chain combines TRBV7-2 with TRBJ2-5; 7 bases line up with TRBD2. Trimming removed 3 bases from V and 5 bases from J; junction bases left unmatched: 9. The germline V gene encodes CDR1 SGHTA and CDR2 FQGNSA. The CDR3 length is 15 residues.

The chain couples TRBV5-1 to TRBJ2-7; D might be TRBD2 (6 bases). There are 13 residues in the CDR3. Trimming took 0 bases from V and 5 from J, leaving 9 bases between them. Looked up from germline, CDR1 is SGHRS and CDR2 is YFSETQ. CDR3 in amino acids: CASSLVGGNEQYF. CDR3 in DNA: TGCGCCAGCAGCTTGGTCGGGGGAAACGAGCAGTACTTC.

V usage is TRBV28 and J usage is TRBJ1-5; no definite D call. Trimming pared 4 bases from V and 6 bases from J, leaving 7 bases between. Germline V gene sequence: CDR1 MDHEN, CDR2 SYDVKM. The CDR3 length is 12 residues. CDR3 sequence: CASSSVGQPQHF. The DNA for the CDR3 is TGTGCCAGCAGTTCGGTTGGTCAGCCCCAGCATTTT.